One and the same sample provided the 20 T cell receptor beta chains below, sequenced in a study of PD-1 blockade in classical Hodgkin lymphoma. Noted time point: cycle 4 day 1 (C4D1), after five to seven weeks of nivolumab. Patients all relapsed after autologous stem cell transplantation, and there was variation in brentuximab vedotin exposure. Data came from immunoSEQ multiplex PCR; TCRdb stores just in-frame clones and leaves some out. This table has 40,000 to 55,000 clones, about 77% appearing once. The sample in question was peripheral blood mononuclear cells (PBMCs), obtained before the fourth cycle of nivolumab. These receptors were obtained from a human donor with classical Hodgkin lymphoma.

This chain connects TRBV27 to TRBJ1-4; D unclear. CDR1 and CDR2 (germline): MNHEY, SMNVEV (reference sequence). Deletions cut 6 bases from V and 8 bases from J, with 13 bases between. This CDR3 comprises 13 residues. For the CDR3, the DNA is TGTGCCAGCAGCCTTCTTGGACCCGAAAAACTGTTTTTT. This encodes CASSLLGPEKLFF.

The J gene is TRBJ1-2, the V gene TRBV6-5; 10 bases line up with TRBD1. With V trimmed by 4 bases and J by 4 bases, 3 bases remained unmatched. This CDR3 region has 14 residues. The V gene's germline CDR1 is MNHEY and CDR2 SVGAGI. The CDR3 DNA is TGTGCCAGCAGTTCCGGACAGGGGGTCTATGGCTACACCTTC. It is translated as CASSSGQGVYGYTF.

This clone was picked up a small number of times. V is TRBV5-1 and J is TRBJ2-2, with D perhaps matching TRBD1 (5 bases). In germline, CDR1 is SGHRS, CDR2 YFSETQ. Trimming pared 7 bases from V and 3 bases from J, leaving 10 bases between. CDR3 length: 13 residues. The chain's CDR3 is CASGPGHTGELFF. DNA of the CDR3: TGCGCCAGCGGCCCAGGGCACACCGGGGAGCTGTTTTTT.

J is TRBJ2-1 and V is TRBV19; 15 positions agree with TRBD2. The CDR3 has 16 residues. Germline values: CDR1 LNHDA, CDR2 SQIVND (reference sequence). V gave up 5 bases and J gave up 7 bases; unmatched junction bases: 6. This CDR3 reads CASSGRTSGGVNEQFF. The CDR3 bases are TGTGCCAGTAGTGGCCGGACTAGCGGGGGGGTAAATGAGCAGTTCTTC.

CDR3 sequence (DNA): TGTGCCAGCAGCCATGACAGGCAGGGTGAGCAGTTCTTC. It codes for CASSHDRQGEQFF. The chain couples TRBV7-2 to TRBJ2-1, with TRBD1 as a possible D gene (6 bases). Deletions cut 5 bases from V and 9 bases from J, with 14 bases between. In germline, CDR1 is SGHTA, CDR2 FQGNSA. This CDR3 has 13 amino acids.

CDR3 DNA sequence: TGTGCCATCAGGGGACGGGACACTGAAGCTTTCTTT. Translation: CAIRGRDTEAFF. The chain has TRBV10-3 and TRBJ1-1; a weak D match, TRBD1 (5 bases). Trimming took 6 bases from V and 3 from J, leaving 8 bases between them. The length of the CDR3 is 12 residues. Germline V gives CDR1 ENHRY, CDR2 SYGVKD.

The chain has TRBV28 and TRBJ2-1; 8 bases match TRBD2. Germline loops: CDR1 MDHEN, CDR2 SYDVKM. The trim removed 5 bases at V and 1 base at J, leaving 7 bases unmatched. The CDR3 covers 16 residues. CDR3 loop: CASSPSGGGSYNEQFF. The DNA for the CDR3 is TGTGCCAGCAGTCCCTCGGGGGGGGGATCCTACAATGAGCAGTTCTTC.

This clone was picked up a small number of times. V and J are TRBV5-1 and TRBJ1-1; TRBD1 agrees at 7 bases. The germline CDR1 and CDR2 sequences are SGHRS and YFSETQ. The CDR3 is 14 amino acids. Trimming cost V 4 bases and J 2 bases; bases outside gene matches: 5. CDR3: CASSHDRANTEAFF. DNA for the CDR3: TGCGCCAGCAGCCATGACAGGGCAAACACTGAAGCTTTCTTT.

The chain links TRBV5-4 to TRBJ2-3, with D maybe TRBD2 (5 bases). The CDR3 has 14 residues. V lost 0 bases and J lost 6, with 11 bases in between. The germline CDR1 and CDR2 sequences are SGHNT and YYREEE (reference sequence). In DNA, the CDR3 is TGTGCCAGCAGCTTGGCCTCGGGGAGCGATACGCAGTATTTT. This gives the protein CASSLASGSDTQYF.

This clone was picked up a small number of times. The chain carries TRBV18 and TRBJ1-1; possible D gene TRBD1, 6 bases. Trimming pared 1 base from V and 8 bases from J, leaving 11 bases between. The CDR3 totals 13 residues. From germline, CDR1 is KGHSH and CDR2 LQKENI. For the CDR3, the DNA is TGTGCCAGCTCACCACTTCAGGGGACGGAAGCTTTCTTT. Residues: CASSPLQGTEAFF.

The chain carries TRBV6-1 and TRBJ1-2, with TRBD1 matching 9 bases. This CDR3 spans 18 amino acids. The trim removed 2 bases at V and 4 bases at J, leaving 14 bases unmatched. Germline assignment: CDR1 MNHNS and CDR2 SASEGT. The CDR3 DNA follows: TGTGCCAGCAGTGAAAATCTTTCACAGGGGGCTTTCGGCTATGGCTACACCTTC. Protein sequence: CASSENLSQGAFGYGYTF.

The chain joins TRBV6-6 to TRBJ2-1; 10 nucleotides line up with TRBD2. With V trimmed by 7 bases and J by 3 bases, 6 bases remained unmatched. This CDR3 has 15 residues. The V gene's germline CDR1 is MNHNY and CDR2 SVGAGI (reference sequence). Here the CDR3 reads CASIAIAGGYNEQFF. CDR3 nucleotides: TGTGCCAGCATCGCAATAGCGGGGGGCTACAATGAGCAGTTCTTC.

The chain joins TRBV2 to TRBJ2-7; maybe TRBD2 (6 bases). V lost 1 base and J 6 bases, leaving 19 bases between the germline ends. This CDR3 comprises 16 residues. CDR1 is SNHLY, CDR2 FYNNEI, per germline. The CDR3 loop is CASSEGLVGSGFEQYF. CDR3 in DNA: TGTGCCAGCAGTGAAGGACTAGTGGGTAGTGGATTCGAGCAGTACTTC. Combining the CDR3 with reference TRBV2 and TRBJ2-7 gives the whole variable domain EPEVTQTPSHQVTQMGQEVILRCVPISNHLYFYWYRQILGQKVEFLVSFYNNEISEKSEIFDDQFSVERPDGSNFTLKIRSTKLEDSAMYFCASSEGLVGSGFEQYFGPGTRLTVT.

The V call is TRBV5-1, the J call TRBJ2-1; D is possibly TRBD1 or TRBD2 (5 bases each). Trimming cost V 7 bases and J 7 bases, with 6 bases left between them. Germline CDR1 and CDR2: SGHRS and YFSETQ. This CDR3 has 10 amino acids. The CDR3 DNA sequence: TGCGCCAGCGGGGGAAATGAGCAGTTCTTC. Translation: CASGGNEQFF. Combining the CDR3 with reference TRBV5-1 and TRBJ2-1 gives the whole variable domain KAGVTQTPRYLIKTRGQQVTLSCSPISGHRSVSWYQQTPGQGLQFLFEYFSETQRNKGNFPGRFSGRQFSNSRSEMNVSTLELGDSALYLCASGGNEQFFGPGTRLTVL.

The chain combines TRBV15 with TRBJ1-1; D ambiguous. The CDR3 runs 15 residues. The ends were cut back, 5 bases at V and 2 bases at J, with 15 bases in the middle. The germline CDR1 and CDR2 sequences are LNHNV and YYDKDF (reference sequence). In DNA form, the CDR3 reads TGTGCCACCAGCCGACATTCACCCAAAAACACTGAAGCTTTCTTT. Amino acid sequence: CATSRHSPKNTEAFF.

This CDR3 reads CASTSWNTGELFF. The CDR3 bases are TGCGCCAGCACCTCCTGGAACACCGGGGAGCTGTTTTTT. This sequence joins TRBV5-1 and TRBJ2-2, with unresolved D. This CDR3 comprises 13 residues. V gave up 6 bases and J gave up 1 base, with 7 bases separating them. Germline V lookup: CDR1 SGHRS, CDR2 YFSETQ.

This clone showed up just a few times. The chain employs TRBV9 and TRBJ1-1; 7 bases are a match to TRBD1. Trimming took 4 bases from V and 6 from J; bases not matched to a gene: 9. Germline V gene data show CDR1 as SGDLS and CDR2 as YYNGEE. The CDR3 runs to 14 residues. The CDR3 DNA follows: TGTGCCAGCAGCCCCGAAGGGGGCTCCCCTGAAGCTTTCTTT. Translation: CASSPEGGSPEAFF.

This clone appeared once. The CDR3 DNA sequence: TGTGCCACCAGCAGAGATGCTCCGGGGCGGGGTAATTCACCCCTCCACTTT. This codes for CATSRDAPGRGNSPLHF. The genes are TRBV15 and TRBJ1-6; D perhaps matches TRBD1 (5 bases). With 0 bases removed from V and 6 bases from J, the gap between germline ends came to 15 bases. This CDR3 comprises 17 residues. Germline V lookup: CDR1 LNHNV, CDR2 YYDKDF (reference sequence).

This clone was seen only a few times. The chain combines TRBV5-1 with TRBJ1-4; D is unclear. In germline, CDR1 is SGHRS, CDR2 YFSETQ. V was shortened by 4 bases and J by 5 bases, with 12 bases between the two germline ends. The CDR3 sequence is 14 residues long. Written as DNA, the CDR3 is TGCGCCAGCAGCACCGGGAGAGGGAATGAAAAACTGTTTTTT. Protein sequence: CASSTGRGNEKLFF.

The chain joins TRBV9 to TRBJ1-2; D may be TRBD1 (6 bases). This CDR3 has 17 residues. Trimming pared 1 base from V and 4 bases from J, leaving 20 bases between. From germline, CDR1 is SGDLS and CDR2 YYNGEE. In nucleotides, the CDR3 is TGTGCCAGCAGCGTACGGGCCTTAACCAGGGGCGGCTATGGCTACACCTTC. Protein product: CASSVRALTRGGYGYTF.